Listed here are 22 T cell receptor beta chains from one sample, sequenced in a study of T cell repertoires in cytomegalovirus infection (dated by TCRdb to about 2019). The reads were generated on an Illumina HiSeq 1500. In TCRdb, the public reads were trimmed at Q25 with fastp and aligned with MiXCR, with productive beta chains retained. Each CDR3 protein appears once, grouped with its most common genes and DNA. Here the sample has approximately 300,000 distinct CDR3 sequences; roughly 29% occur a single time. The ten top clones hold 15% to 25% of the sample. No antigen has been assigned to these receptors. In the paper's terms, the treatment or condition label means: in vitro stimulation with specific CMV peptide epitopes to enrich CMV-specific T cells. Sequences were derived from cultured PBMCs, sampled from culture after CMV antigen stimulation. Source of these receptors: a human donor in good health (CMV status not recorded). Some clones in this sample may be carry-over from other donors' samples.

This clonotype appeared a few times. The chain carries TRBV20-1 and TRBJ2-7; 13 positions agree with TRBD2. The CDR3 covers 14 residues. CDR1 DFQATT and CDR2 SNEGSKA come from the germline V gene (reference sequence). The V and J ends lost 6 bases and 4 bases, in that order; junction bases with no gene match: 6. The CDR3 reads CSAALAGGPYEQYF. The DNA for the CDR3 is TGCAGTGCGGCACTAGCGGGAGGGCCTTACGAGCAGTACTTC.

This clonotype was found once. V and J are TRBV27 and TRBJ2-3; D tentatively fits TRBD1 or TRBD2 (5 bases each). Per the germline V gene, CDR1 is MNHEY and CDR2 is SMNVEV (reference sequence). The CDR3 runs 13 residues. The germline V and J ends were trimmed by 2 bases and 5 bases, with 8 bases remaining between them. DNA of the CDR3: TGTGCCAGCAGTTTAGGGGGTAAAGATACGCAGTATTTT. Translated: CASSLGGKDTQYF.

This clonotype has more than one count but fewer than ten. The chain links TRBV7-2 to TRBJ2-2; 7 bases map to TRBD2. With 3 bases clipped from V and 5 bases from J, the junction kept 6 bases outside the gene matches. CDR1 SGHTA and CDR2 FQGNSA come from the germline V gene. The length of the CDR3 is 15 residues. This CDR3 reads CASSFGGRGTGELFF. In DNA form, the CDR3 reads TGTGCCAGCAGCTTCGGCGGGAGAGGGACCGGGGAGCTGTTTTTT. Full variable domain (rest looked up from reference TRBV7-2 and TRBJ2-2): GAGVSQSPSNKVTEKGKDVELRCDPISGHTALYWYRQSLGQGLEFLIYFQGNSAPDKSGLPSDRFSAERTGGSVSTLTIQRTQQEDSAVYLCASSFGGRGTGELFFGEGSRLTVL.

V gene TRBV12-3 or TRBV12-4 combines with J gene TRBJ1-6; the D is unclear. Trimming took 6 bases from V and 9 from J, leaving 12 bases between them. The CDR3 spans 13 residues. In nucleotides, the CDR3 is TGTGCCAGCAGCCCTAGGGCGGTTTCACCCCTCCACTTT. This sequence encodes CASSPRAVSPLHF.

This clonotype was seen more than once but under ten times. The rearrangement uses TRBV12-3 or TRBV12-4 and TRBJ2-2; D might be TRBD1 or TRBD2, each matching 5 bases. V lost 3 bases and J lost 3, with 17 bases in between. The CDR3 extends over 17 amino acids. The CDR3 coding sequence is TGTGCCAGCAGTTTTAGCTTCACTAGAGGGGACACCGGGGAGCTGTTTTTT. Its translation is CASSFSFTRGDTGELFF.

J is TRBJ2-1 and V is TRBV7-9; D might be TRBD1 (6 bases). V shed 5 bases and J shed 4 bases, with 15 bases lying between them. The CDR3 extends over 15 amino acids. Per germline, CDR1 SEHNR and CDR2 FQNEAQ (reference sequence). The CDR3 reads CASSPQGQGYNEQFF. CDR3 coding DNA: TGTGCCAGCAGCCCCCAAGGCCAGGGGTACAATGAGCAGTTCTTC.

V is TRBV6-6 and J is TRBJ2-7, with TRBD1 identical over 12 bases. The junction had 3 bases not matched to a gene; V was cut back by 6 bases and J by 6 bases. This CDR3 is built from 13 residues. Germline loops: CDR1 MNHNY, CDR2 SVGAGI (reference sequence). The CDR3 bases are TGTGCCAGCAGAGGGACAGGGGGCATCGAGCAGTACTTC. Translating gives CASRGTGGIEQYF.

This clonotype was seen a handful of times. The chain recombines TRBV7-2 with TRBJ2-7, with 9 nucleotides matching TRBD1. CDR1 SGHTA and CDR2 FQGNSA come from the germline V gene. Trimming took 3 bases from V and 2 from J; bases not matched to a gene: 5. The CDR3 is 15 residues long. CDR3 loop: CASSFRQGGTYEQYF. In nucleotides, the CDR3 is TGTGCCAGCAGCTTCCGACAGGGGGGGACCTACGAGCAGTACTTC.

The gene calls are TRBV7-3 and TRBJ2-3; 7 bases align to TRBD2. Germline V lookup: CDR1 SGHTA, CDR2 FQGTGA. This CDR3 spans 15 amino acids. The junction had 8 bases not matched to a gene; V was cut back by 0 bases and J by 8 bases. The CDR3 DNA follows: TGTGCCAGCAGCTTAACTGGGGGGAGGGCCGGTACGCAGTATTTT. It translates to CASSLTGGRAGTQYF.

The rearrangement uses TRBV7-2 and TRBJ1-5; D is uncertain. This CDR3 comprises 13 residues. With 1 base removed from V and 9 bases from J, the gap between germline ends came to 10 bases. Germline V gene lookup returns CDR1 SGHTA and CDR2 FQGNSA. CDR3 sequence reads: CASSLGTASPQHF. CDR3 nucleotide sequence: TGTGCCAGCAGCTTAGGGACCGCCTCGCCCCAGCATTTT. The variable domain in full, with the rest retrieved from reference TRBV7-2 and TRBJ1-5, is GAGVSQSPSNKVTEKGKDVELRCDPISGHTALYWYRQSLGQGLEFLIYFQGNSAPDKSGLPSDRFSAERTGGSVSTLTIQRTQQEDSAVYLCASSLGTASPQHFGDGTRLSIL.

This chain joins TRBV29-1 and TRBJ1-2; 7 bases map to TRBD1. V lost 5 bases to trimming and J lost 6 bases; unmatched junction nucleotides: 12. Per the germline V gene, CDR1 is SQVTM and CDR2 is ANQGSEA. The CDR3 is made up of 14 amino acids. The CDR3 protein is CSVPLFDRVNGYTF. CDR3 DNA sequence: TGCAGCGTTCCCCTATTTGACAGGGTAAATGGCTACACCTTC.

The gene calls are TRBV12-3 or TRBV12-4 and TRBJ1-5, with TRBD1 identical over 10 bases. CDR3 length: 15 residues. With V trimmed by 1 base and J by 10 bases, 7 bases remained unmatched. CDR3 in amino acids: CASSLGETGGRPQHF. CDR3 nucleotide sequence: TGTGCCAGCAGTTTAGGAGAGACAGGGGGCCGTCCCCAGCATTTT.

The chain recombines TRBV6-8 with TRBJ2-2; 8 nucleotides agree with TRBD1. CDR1 MNHGY and CDR2 SAAAGT come from the germline V gene. The CDR3 has 15 residues. After removal of 6 bases from V and 2 bases from J, the junction contained 5 bases not matched to a gene. The CDR3, as DNA: TGTGCCAGCAGGCGACAGGGGATCAACACCGGGGAGCTGTTTTTT. It encodes CASRRQGINTGELFF.

The chain recombines TRBV12-3 or TRBV12-4 with TRBJ2-2; no reliable D call. The CDR3 extends over 11 amino acids. Trimming cost V 8 bases and J 9 bases, with 10 bases left between them. The CDR3 coding sequence is TGTGCCAGCTTTTCCGTCAGGGAGCTGTTTTTT. Protein: CASFSVRELFF.

The chain joins TRBV14 to TRBJ2-1; a weak D match, TRBD1 (6 bases). This CDR3 spans 12 amino acids. Germline-derived CDR1 and CDR2 are SGHDN and FVKESK. V was shortened by 6 bases and J by 8 bases, with 11 bases between the two germline ends. This CDR3 is CASRQQGYEQFF. The CDR3 DNA reads TGTGCCAGCAGACAACAGGGCTATGAGCAGTTCTTC.

This clonotype was detected a few times. The V call is TRBV12-3 or TRBV12-4, the J call TRBJ1-5; D remains ambiguous. Trimming removed 5 bases at V and 2 bases at J, with 16 bases between. CDR3 length: 16 amino acids. For the CDR3, the DNA is TGTGCCAGCAGTCTCCGGGATGGAACGGGCAATCAGCCCCAGCATTTT. This sequence encodes CASSLRDGTGNQPQHF.

The rearrangement uses TRBV28 and TRBJ2-1; 7 bases line up with TRBD2. Germline V gene sequence: CDR1 MDHEN, CDR2 SYDVKM. J gave up 6 bases and V 5 bases, and 13 bases lay outside the gene matches. The CDR3 length is 16 residues. CDR3: CASSGAGVLLGNEQFF. The CDR3, as DNA: TGTGCCAGCAGTGGGGCGGGAGTACTATTGGGCAATGAGCAGTTCTTC.

This clonotype was picked up many times. The chain has TRBV11-2 and TRBJ1-1; D is unresolved. The V gene lost 4 bases and the J gene lost 0 bases, with 15 bases spanning the gap. The CDR3 is made up of 16 amino acids. The V gene's germline CDR1 is SGHAT and CDR2 FQNNGV. CDR3 loop: CASSSWSQGLNTEAFF. As DNA, the CDR3 is TGTGCCAGCAGCTCCTGGTCCCAAGGATTGAACACTGAAGCTTTCTTT.

This rearrangement joins TRBV6-6 to TRBJ2-5; 7 positions match TRBD1. The ends lost 8 bases at V and 1 base at J; junction bases unmatched: 4. This CDR3 is 13 amino acids long. Germline values: CDR1 MNHNY, CDR2 SVGAGI (reference sequence). The CDR3: CASQTGPQETQYF. In DNA, the CDR3 is TGTGCCAGCCAGACAGGGCCCCAAGAGACCCAGTACTTC.

This clonotype was observed many times. CDR3 sequence: CASSLAHGPNGYTF. CDR3 nucleotide sequence: TGTGCCAGCAGTTTAGCGCACGGGCCGAATGGCTACACCTTC. V usage is TRBV12-3 or TRBV12-4 and J usage is TRBJ1-2; no firm D call. The V and J ends lost 0 bases and 6 bases respectively, with 11 bases between them. The CDR3 extends over 14 amino acids.

V and J are TRBV29-1 and TRBJ2-1; D remains unclear. This CDR3 contains 15 residues. Germline-derived CDR1 and CDR2 are SQVTM and ANQGSEA. V was cut by 8 bases and J by 3 bases, with 20 bases left in between. DNA of the CDR3: TGCAGCACAACGACTCCCTATGGGGTCTACAATGAGCAGTTCTTC. Amino acids: CSTTTPYGVYNEQFF.

The chain combines TRBV28 with TRBJ1-6, with 8 bases identical to TRBD1. In germline, CDR1 is MDHEN, CDR2 SYDVKM. This CDR3 region has 15 residues. With V trimmed by 6 bases and J by 10 bases, 11 bases remained unmatched. The CDR3 DNA follows: TGTGCCAGCAGGGAGACAGGGGCTGTCAACTCACCCCTCCACTTT. Protein: CASRETGAVNSPLHF.